The source of this T cell receptor (beta chain) is a study of cytomegalovirus exposure and HLA in healthy donors. V shed 5 bases and J shed 6 bases, with 10 bases lying between them. The CDR3 sequence is 11 residues long. Per germline, CDR1 GTSNPN and CDR2 SVGIG (reference sequence). This clone was counted once. It was with 60 Vbeta and 13 Jbeta primers that the PCR ran. TCRdb's copy holds only in-frame clones and misses some; the assay was immunoSEQ multiplex PCR. The sample contains about 140,000 clones, around 78% of which appear only once. The sample was PBMCs. The clonotype originates from a woman under 30 in good health and CMV-seropositive. The rearrangement joins TRBV30 to TRBJ1-2; unclear D gene. The CDR3 loop reads CAWGGLNGYTF. The DNA of the CDR3 is TGTGCCTGGGGCGGGCTCAATGGCTACACCTTC. The entire variable domain, with the rest obtained from reference TRBV30 and TRBJ1-2, is as follows: SQTIHQWPATLVQPVGSPLSLECTVEGTSNPNLYWYRQAAGRGLQLLFYSVGIGQISSEVPQNLSASRPQDRQFILSSKKLLLSDSGFYLCAWGGLNGYTFGSGTRLTVV.